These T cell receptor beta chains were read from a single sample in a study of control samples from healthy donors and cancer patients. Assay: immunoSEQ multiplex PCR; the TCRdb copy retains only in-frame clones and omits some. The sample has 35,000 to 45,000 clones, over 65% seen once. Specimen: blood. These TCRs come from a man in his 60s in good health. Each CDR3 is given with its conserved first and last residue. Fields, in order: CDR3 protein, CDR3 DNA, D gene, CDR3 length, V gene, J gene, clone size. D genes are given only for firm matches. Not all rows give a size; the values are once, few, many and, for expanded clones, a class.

CDR3: CASSEGNSPLHF
DNA: TGTGCCAGCAGCGAGGGGAATTCACCCCTCCACTTT
D: .
length: 12
V: TRBV7-3
J: TRBJ1-6
size: .

CDR3: CASSGRQGYNEQYF
DNA: TGTGCCAGCAGCGGGAGACAGGGCTATAACGAGCAGTACTTC
D: TRBD1
length: 14
V: TRBV5-5
J: TRBJ2-7
size: .

CDR3: CASRAGQGANYGYTF
DNA: TGTGCCAGCAGGGCAGGACAGGGAGCTAACTATGGCTACACCTTC
D: TRBD1
length: 15
V: TRBV2
J: TRBJ1-2
size: .

CDR3: CASSSVPTRRGQILYEQYF
DNA: TGTGCCAGCAGTTCTGTCCCTACCCGCCGGGGACAGATATTATACGAGCAGTACTTC
D: TRBD1
length: 19
V: TRBV27
J: TRBJ2-7
size: .

CDR3: CASSLRGEDEQYF
DNA: TGTGCCAGCAGTTTAAGAGGGGAAGACGAGCAGTACTTC
D: .
length: 13
V: TRBV27
J: TRBJ2-7
size: .

CDR3: CASTQWGSEKLFF
DNA: TGTGCCAGCACCCAGTGGGGGAGTGAAAAACTGTTTTTT
D: .
length: 13
V: TRBV27
J: TRBJ1-4
size: .

CDR3: CASSQGHSANEQFF
DNA: TGTGCCAGCAGCCAAGGTCACTCGGCCAATGAGCAGTTCTTC
D: .
length: 14
V: TRBV7-3
J: TRBJ2-1
size: .

CDR3: CASSLVHTPGSYEQYF
DNA: TGTGCCAGCAGCTTAGTCCACACACCAGGCTCCTACGAGCAGTACTTC
D: .
length: 16
V: TRBV7-9
J: TRBJ2-7
size: once

CDR3: CASSLEQGNSPLHF
DNA: TGTGCCAGCAGCTTGGAACAGGGGAATTCACCCCTCCACTTT
D: TRBD1
length: 14
V: TRBV5-4
J: TRBJ1-6
size: .

CDR3: CASSYGRPLSDEQFF
DNA: TGTGCCAGCAGTTACGGCAGGCCTCTTTCCGATGAGCAGTTCTTC
D: .
length: 15
V: TRBV6-2/TRBV6-3
J: TRBJ2-1
size: .

CDR3: CATSERQGGVNGELFF
DNA: TGTGCCACCAGTGAACGACAGGGAGGAGTAAACGGGGAGCTGTTTTTT
D: .
length: 16
V: TRBV24-1
J: TRBJ2-2
size: .

CDR3: CASSQDLVDRVYGYTF
DNA: TGCGCCAGCAGCCAAGATCTTGTTGACAGGGTCTATGGCTACACCTTC
D: TRBD1
length: 16
V: TRBV4-3
J: TRBJ1-2
size: .

CDR3: CASSRNTDTQYF
DNA: TGTGCCAGCAGTCGAAACACAGATACGCAGTATTTT
D: .
length: 12
V: TRBV6-2/TRBV6-3
J: TRBJ2-3
size: .

CDR3: CASIPAGNTGELFF
DNA: TGTGCCAGTATTCCAGCGGGAAACACCGGGGAGCTGTTTTTT
D: TRBD2
length: 14
V: TRBV19
J: TRBJ2-2
size: .

CDR3: CASSLQGNNSPLHF
DNA: TGTGCCAGCAGTCTACAGGGGAATAATTCACCCCTCCACTTT
D: TRBD1
length: 14
V: TRBV6-2/TRBV6-3
J: TRBJ1-6
size: .

CDR3: CATVGQAGNSPLHF
DNA: TGTGCCACCGTAGGACAGGCGGGCAATTCACCCCTCCACTTT
D: TRBD1
length: 14
V: TRBV28
J: TRBJ1-6
size: .

CDR3: CASSPPRDRGEAQYF
DNA: TGTGCCAGCTCACCTCCCCGGGACAGGGGTGAGGCCCAGTACTTC
D: TRBD1
length: 15
V: TRBV18
J: TRBJ2-5
size: .

CDR3: CAWSGRGVGEKLFF
DNA: TGTGCCTGGAGCGGGAGGGGAGTGGGGGAAAAACTGTTTTTT
D: .
length: 14
V: TRBV30
J: TRBJ1-4
size: .

CDR3: CASSLAGTSNTEAFF
DNA: TGTGCCAGCAGCTTGGCCGGGACATCGAACACTGAAGCTTTCTTT
D: .
length: 15
V: TRBV11-3
J: TRBJ1-1
size: .

CDR3: CASRTTGGSGYTF
DNA: TGTGCCAGCAGGACTACAGGGGGCAGTGGCTACACCTTC
D: TRBD1
length: 13
V: TRBV2
J: TRBJ1-2
size: .